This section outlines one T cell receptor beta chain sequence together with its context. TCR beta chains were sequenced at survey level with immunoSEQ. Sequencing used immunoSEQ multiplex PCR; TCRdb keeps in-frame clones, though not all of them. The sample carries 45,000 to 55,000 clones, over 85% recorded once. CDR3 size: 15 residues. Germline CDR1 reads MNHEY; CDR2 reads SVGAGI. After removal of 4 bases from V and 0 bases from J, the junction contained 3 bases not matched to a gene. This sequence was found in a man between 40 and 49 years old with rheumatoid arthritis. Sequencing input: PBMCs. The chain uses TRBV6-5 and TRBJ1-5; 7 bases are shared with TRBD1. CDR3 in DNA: TGTGCCAGCAGTTTAGGGACAGTTAGCAATCAGCCCCAGCATTTT. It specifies CASSLGTVSNQPQHF.